Listed here is a single TCR beta chain. Its antigen is undetermined. The source of the sample is a study of shared clonotypes between healthy human individuals. The study's findings and limits: What naive subsets generally showed was a larger estimated richness than memory subsets showed.

In the sorted-subset replicate PCRs, 200 ng DNA, some 30,000 T cell genomes, was used. Some clones are missing from TCRdb's copy, which holds only in-frame ones; the method was immunoSEQ multiplex PCR. Seen here are 2 million to 3 million clones, about 92% observed once, and the top ten hold about 0.13%. Partitioning of CD4+ cells yielded a CD45RA+ naive subset and a CD45RA-negative memory subset. The V gene lost 0 bases and the J gene lost 1 base, with 13 bases spanning the gap. Germline CDR1 is MGHRA and CDR2 is YSYEKL. The CDR3 is 17 residues long. The chain is built from TRBV4-1 and TRBJ2-1, with a weak D call TRBD2 (5 bases). Sequenced input: naive CD4+ T cells sorted from blood. The subset: CD45RA+ positively selected. This clonotype was obtained from a man aged 18 to 29 in good health. Here the CDR3 DNA reads TGCGCCAGCAGCCAAGACTCGTCACTAGGGTCCTACAATGAGCAGTTCTTC. Protein: CASSQDSSLGSYNEQFF.